These 8 T cell receptor beta chains were sequenced from one sample in a study of shared T cell receptors in the human thymus. Measured with immunoSEQ multiplex PCR; TCRdb has only the in-frame clones, and not every one. The data show some 640,000 clones, 70% to 90% seen once. The sample was also linked to a second study, of human thymus T cells.

The sequenced material came from thymocytes. Receptor source: a boy under two years old with a congenital heart defect.

The chain couples TRBV10-3 to TRBJ1-1; 7 bases align to TRBD1. Germline loops: CDR1 ENHRY, CDR2 SYGVKD. This CDR3 spans 14 amino acids. V lost 4 bases, J lost 1 base, and 3 bases stayed unmatched. CDR3 sequence reads: CAISVGQQNTEAFF. The CDR3 region has the DNA TGTGCCATCAGTGTGGGACAGCAGAACACTGAAGCTTTCTTT.

This chain links TRBV5-3 with TRBJ2-1, with D perhaps matching TRBD2 (7 bases). TRBV5-3 is an ORF, and what it does is uncertain. With 6 bases removed from V and 8 bases from J, the gap between germline ends came to 21 bases. The CDR3 spans 15 residues. The CDR3 loop is CARNTKGGARDEQFF. Here the CDR3 DNA reads TGTGCCAGAAATACGAAAGGGGGGGCACGGGATGAGCAGTTCTTC.

The gene calls are TRBV28 and TRBJ1-1; 7 bases fit TRBD1. The junction had 10 bases not matched to a gene; V was cut back by 11 bases and J by 4 bases. Germline CDR1 is MDHEN and CDR2 is SYDVKM. The CDR3 runs 13 residues. In DNA, the CDR3 is TGTGCCGGTACAGGGGTGAGGAGCACTGAAGCTTTCTTT. Residues: CAGTGVRSTEAFF.

V and J are TRBV5-1 and TRBJ1-5, with a weak D call TRBD1 (6 bases). Trimming stripped 4 bases from V and 9 bases from J, with 17 bases between. CDR3 length equals 14 residues. Germline CDR1 SGHRS, CDR2 YFSETQ. The CDR3 DNA sequence: TGCGCCAGCAGCCCCGGGGGGGGCTCGGGGCCCCAGCATTTT. As protein: CASSPGGGSGPQHF.

The V gene is TRBV6-6, the J gene TRBJ2-5, with 12 nucleotides matching TRBD2. The CDR3 runs 15 residues. Trimming cost V 5 bases and J 7 bases; bases outside gene matches: 8. From germline, CDR1 is MNHNY and CDR2 SVGAGI (reference sequence). The CDR3 bases are TGTGCCAGCAGTCCCCCTAGCGGGGGGGGAGGGACCCAGTACTTC. It codes for CASSPPSGGGGTQYF.

Comments on this clone: The sample holds other DNA sequences that translate to the same CDR3. The J gene is TRBJ2-5, the V gene TRBV4-3; D perhaps matches TRBD2 (6 bases). The V gene lost 3 bases and the J gene lost 0 bases, with 17 bases spanning the gap. CDR3 length: 17 amino acids. Germline assignment: CDR1 LGHNA and CDR2 YSLEER. In nucleotides, the CDR3 is TGCGCCAGCAGCCAGGGCGTCTGGCGGGAAAACCAAGAGACCCAGTACTTC. It yields the protein CASSQGVWRENQETQYF.

This clone came up once. The genes are TRBV14 and TRBJ1-3; D is unresolved. Trimming stripped 2 bases from V and 5 bases from J, with 16 bases between. CDR1 is SGHDN and CDR2 is FVKESK in the germline V gene. The CDR3 has 16 residues. The CDR3 here is CASSQSPRGLRNTIYF. In nucleotides, the CDR3 is TGTGCCAGCAGCCAAAGCCCCCGGGGTTTAAGAAACACCATATATTTT.

Concerning this clone: The same CDR3 arises from other DNA sequences in this sample as well. The chain has TRBV18 and TRBJ2-7, with D perhaps matching TRBD1 (5 bases). V lost 3 bases and J lost 4, with 7 bases in between. In germline, CDR1 is KGHSH, CDR2 LQKENI. This CDR3 has 12 amino acids. The CDR3 loop reads CASSPTGYEQYF. The CDR3 bases are TGTGCCAGCTCACCCACAGGATACGAGCAGTACTTC.